This entry describes one TCR beta chain. The same CDR3 arises from other DNA sequences in this sample as well. This entry comes from a study of blood T cell repertoires in COVID-19. Measured with immunoSEQ multiplex PCR; TCRdb has only the in-frame clones, and not every one. The sample carries a few hundred thousand clones, 88% recorded once. The CDR3 extends over 12 amino acids. Germline CDR1 is MDHEN and CDR2 is SYDVKM. Trimming removed 6 bases from V and 1 base from J, with 4 bases in between. The J gene is TRBJ1-5, the V gene TRBV28, with unresolved D. Sequencing was carried out using PBMCs or T cells enriched from blood (not recorded which). This sequence was found in a woman aged 45 to 65 who had recovered from COVID-19. The CDR3 DNA sequence: TGTGCCAGCAGAACAAGCAATCAGCCCCAGCATTTT. This translates into CASRTSNQPQHF.